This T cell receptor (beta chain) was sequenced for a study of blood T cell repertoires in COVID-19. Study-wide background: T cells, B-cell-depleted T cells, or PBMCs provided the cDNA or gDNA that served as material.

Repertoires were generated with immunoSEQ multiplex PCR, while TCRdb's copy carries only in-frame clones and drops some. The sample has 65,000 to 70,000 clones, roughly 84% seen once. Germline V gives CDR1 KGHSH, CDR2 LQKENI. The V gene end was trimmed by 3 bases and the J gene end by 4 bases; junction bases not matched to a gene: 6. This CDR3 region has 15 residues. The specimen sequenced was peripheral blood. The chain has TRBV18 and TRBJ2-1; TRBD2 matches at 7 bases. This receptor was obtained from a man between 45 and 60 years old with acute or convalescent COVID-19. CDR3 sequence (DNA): TGTGCCAGCTCACCCCAAGCGGGGCAATACAATGAGCAGTTCTTC. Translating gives CASSPQAGQYNEQFF.